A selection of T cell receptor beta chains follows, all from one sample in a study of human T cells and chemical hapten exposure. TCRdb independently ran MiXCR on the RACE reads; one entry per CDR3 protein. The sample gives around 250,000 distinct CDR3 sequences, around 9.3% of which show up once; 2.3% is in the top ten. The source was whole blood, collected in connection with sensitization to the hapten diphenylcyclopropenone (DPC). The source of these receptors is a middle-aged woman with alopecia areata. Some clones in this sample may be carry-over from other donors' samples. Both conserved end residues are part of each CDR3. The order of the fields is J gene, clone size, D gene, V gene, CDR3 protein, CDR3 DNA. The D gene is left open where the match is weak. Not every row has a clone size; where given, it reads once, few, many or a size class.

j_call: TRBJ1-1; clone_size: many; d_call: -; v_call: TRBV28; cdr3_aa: CASSPLARPTEAFF; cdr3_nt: TGTGCCAGCAGTCCCTTGGCCCGGCCCACTGAAGCTTTCTTT
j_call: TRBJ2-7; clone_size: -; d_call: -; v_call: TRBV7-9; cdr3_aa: CASSPSVRGDYEQYF; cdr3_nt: TGTGCCAGCAGCCCATCGGTGAGGGGGGACTACGAGCAGTACTTC
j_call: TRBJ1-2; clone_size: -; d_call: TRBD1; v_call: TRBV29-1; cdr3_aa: CSASRDRGSGYTF; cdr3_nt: TGCAGCGCGAGCCGGGACAGGGGATCTGGCTACACCTTC
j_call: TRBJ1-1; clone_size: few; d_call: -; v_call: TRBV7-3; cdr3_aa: CASSPSSVNTEAFF; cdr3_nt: TGTGCCAGCAGCCCGAGCAGTGTGAACACTGAAGCTTTCTTT
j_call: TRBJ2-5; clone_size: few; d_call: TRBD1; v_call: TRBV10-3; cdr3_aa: CAISDLDRMGETQYF; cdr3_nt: TGTGCCATCAGTGACTTGGACAGGATGGGGGAGACCCAGTACTTC
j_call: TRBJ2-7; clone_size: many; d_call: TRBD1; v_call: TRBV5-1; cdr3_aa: CASSLAGTGAYEQYF; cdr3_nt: TGCGCCAGCAGCTTGGCGGGGACAGGTGCCTACGAGCAGTACTTC
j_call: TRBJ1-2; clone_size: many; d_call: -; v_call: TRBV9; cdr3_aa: CASSPRLGYGYTF; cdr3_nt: TGTGCCAGCAGCCCGCGGCTGGGCTATGGCTACACCTTC
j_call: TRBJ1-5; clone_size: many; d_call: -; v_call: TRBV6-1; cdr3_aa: CASSALTENQPQHF; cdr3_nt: TGTGCCAGCAGTGCCTTGACAGAAAATCAGCCCCAGCATTTT
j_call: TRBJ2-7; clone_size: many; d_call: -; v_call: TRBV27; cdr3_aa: CASSLTIRVYEQYF; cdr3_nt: TGTGCCAGCAGTTTAACTATAAGGGTTTACGAGCAGTACTTC
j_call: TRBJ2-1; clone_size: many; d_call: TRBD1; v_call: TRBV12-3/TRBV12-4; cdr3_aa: CASSLRQGKNNEQFF; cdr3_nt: TGTGCCAGCAGTTTACGACAGGGAAAGAACAATGAGCAGTTCTTC
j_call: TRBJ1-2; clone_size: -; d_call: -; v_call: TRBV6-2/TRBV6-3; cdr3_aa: CASSHTRGPAGYTF; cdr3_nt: TGTGCCAGCAGTCACACCCGGGGGCCAGCTGGCTACACCTTC
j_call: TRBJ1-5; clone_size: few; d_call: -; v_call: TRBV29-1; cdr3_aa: CSVETFVGQPQHF; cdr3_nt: TGCAGCGTTGAAACTTTTGTTGGTCAGCCCCAGCATTTT
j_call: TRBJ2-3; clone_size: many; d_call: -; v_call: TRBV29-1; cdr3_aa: CSVEGGSSTDTQYF; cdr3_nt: TGCAGCGTTGAAGGTGGATCTAGCACAGATACGCAGTATTTT
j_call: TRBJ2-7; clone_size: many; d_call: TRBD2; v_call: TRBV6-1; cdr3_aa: CASSSGRAYEQYF; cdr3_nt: TGTGCCAGCAGTAGCGGGAGGGCCTACGAGCAGTACTTC
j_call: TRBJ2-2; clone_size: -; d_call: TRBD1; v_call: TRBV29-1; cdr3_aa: CSAGQGVNTGELFF; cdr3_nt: TGCAGCGCCGGACAGGGTGTGAACACCGGGGAGCTGTTTTTT
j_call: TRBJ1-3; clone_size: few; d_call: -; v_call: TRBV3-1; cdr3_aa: CASSQGLASGTIYF; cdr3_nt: TGTGCCAGCAGCCAAGGGCTGGCCTCGGGCACCATATATTTT
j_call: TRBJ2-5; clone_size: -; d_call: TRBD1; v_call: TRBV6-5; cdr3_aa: CASSLIGQGVQETQYF; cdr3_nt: TGTGCCAGCAGTCTCATAGGACAGGGAGTACAAGAGACCCAGTACTTC
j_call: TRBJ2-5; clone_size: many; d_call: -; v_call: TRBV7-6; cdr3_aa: CASSLGLRGTAQETQYF; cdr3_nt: TGTGCCAGCAGCTTAGGGCTCCGCGGCACAGCCCAAGAGACCCAGTACTTC
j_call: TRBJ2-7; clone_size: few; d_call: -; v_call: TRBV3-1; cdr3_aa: CASSRQRLAYEQYF; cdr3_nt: TGTGCCAGCAGCCGCCAGCGTTTGGCCTACGAGCAGTACTTC
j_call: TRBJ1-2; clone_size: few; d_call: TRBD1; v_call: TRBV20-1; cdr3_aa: CSARDEGRQGAAGYTF; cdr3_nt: TGCAGTGCTAGAGATGAGGGACGCCAGGGGGCGGCGGGCTACACCTTC
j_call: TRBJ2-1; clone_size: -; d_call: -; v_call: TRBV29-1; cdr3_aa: CSVVPEPRNEQFF; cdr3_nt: TGCAGCGTCGTGCCGGAACCTCGTAATGAGCAGTTCTTC
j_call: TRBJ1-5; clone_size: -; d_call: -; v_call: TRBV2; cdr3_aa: CASRLDGNQPQHF; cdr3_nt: TGTGCCAGCAGGCTCGATGGCAATCAGCCCCAGCATTTT
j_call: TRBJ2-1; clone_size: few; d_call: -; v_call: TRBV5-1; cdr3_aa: CASSLLQGSYNEQFF; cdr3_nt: TGCGCCAGCAGCTTGTTACAGGGTTCCTACAATGAGCAGTTCTTC
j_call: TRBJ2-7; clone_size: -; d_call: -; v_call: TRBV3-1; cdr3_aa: CASSPYEAGEQYF; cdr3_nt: TGTGCCAGCAGCCCCTACGAGGCCGGCGAGCAGTACTTC
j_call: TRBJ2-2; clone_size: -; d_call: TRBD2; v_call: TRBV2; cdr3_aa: CASSTSGRNTGELFF; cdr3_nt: TGTGCCAGCAGTACTAGCGGGAGGAACACCGGGGAGCTGTTTTTT
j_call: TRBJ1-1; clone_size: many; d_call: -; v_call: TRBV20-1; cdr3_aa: CSAQGNTEAFF; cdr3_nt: TGCAGTGCCCAAGGGAACACTGAAGCTTTCTTT
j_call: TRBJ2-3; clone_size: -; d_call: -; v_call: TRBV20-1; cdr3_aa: CSAPVGGNTDTQYF; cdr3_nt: TGCAGTGCTCCCGTGGGTGGAAACACAGATACGCAGTATTTT
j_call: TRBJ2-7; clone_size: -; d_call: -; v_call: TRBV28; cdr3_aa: CASSPIWGDPTPYEQYF; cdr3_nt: TGTGCCAGCAGCCCCATTTGGGGGGACCCGACTCCCTACGAGCAGTACTTC
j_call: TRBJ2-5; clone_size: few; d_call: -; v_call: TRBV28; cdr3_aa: CASSPGPGSETQYF; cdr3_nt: TGTGCCAGCAGCCCGGGACCAGGTTCAGAGACCCAGTACTTC
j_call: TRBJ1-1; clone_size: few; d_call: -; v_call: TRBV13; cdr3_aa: CASSRGRPNTEAFF; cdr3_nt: TGTGCCAGCAGCAGAGGACGTCCGAACACTGAAGCTTTCTTT
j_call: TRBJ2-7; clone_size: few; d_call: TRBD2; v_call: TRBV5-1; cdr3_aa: CASSQLAGASYEQYF; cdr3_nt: TGCGCCAGCAGCCAGCTAGCGGGGGCCTCCTACGAGCAGTACTTC
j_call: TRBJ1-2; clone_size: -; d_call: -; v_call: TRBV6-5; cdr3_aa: CASSYTSVDYGYTF; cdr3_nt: TGTGCCAGCAGTTACACATCGGTGGACTATGGCTACACCTTC
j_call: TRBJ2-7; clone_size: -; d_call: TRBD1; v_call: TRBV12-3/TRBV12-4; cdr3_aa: CASSRVTGGGEQYF; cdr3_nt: TGTGCCAGCAGCAGAGTCACAGGGGGCGGCGAGCAGTACTTC
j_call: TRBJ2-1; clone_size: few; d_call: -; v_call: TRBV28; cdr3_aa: CASSWGTYNEQFF; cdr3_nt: TGTGCCAGCAGTTGGGGCACCTACAATGAGCAGTTCTTC
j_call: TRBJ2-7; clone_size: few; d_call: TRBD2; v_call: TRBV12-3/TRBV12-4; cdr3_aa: CASSPGTSRLREQYF; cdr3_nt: TGTGCCAGCAGCCCCGGGACTAGTCGGTTGAGAGAGCAGTACTTC
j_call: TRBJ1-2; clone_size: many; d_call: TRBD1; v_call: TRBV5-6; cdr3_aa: CASRWKPGQLYGYTF; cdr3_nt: TGTGCCAGCAGGTGGAAGCCGGGACAGCTCTATGGCTACACCTTC
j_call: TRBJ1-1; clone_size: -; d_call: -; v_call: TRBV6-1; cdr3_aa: CASSESGLWEGVVTEAFF; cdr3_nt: TGTGCCAGCAGTGAATCTGGTTTATGGGAGGGGGTGGTCACTGAAGCTTTCTTT
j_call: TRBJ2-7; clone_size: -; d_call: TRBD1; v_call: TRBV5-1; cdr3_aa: CASSFLPGTGNYEQYF; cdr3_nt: TGCGCCAGCAGCTTCTTACCCGGGACAGGTAACTACGAGCAGTACTTC
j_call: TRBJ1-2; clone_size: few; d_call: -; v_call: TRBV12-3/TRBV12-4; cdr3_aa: CASSQTAGDGYTF; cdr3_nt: TGTGCCAGCAGTCAGACAGCAGGTGATGGCTACACCTTC
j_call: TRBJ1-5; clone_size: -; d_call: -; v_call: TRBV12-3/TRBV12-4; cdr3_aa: CASSSGEYQPQHF; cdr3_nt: TGTGCCAGCAGTTCAGGGGAGTATCAGCCCCAGCATTTT
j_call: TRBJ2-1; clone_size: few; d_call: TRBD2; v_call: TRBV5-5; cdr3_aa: CASSLEAGGHNEQFF; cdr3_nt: TGTGCCAGCAGCTTGGAAGCGGGAGGTCACAATGAGCAGTTCTTC
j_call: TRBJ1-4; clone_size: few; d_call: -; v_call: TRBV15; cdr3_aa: CATSRGEGRPNEKLFF; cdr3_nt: TGTGCCACCAGCAGAGGAGAGGGCAGACCTAATGAAAAACTGTTTTTT
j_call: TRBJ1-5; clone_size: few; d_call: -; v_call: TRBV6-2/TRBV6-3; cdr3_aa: CASSRGQSRQPQHF; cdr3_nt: TGTGCCAGCAGCCGCGGACAGTCACGCCAGCCCCAGCATTTT
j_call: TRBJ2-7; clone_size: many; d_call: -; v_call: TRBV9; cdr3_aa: CASSAGGGPLGGEQYF; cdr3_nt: TGTGCCAGCAGCGCCGGAGGGGGACCCCTGGGTGGCGAGCAGTACTTC
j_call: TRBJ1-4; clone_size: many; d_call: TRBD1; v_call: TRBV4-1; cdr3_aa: CASSLRTGGGANEKLFF; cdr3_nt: TGCGCCAGCAGCCTGAGGACAGGGGGTGGCGCTAATGAAAAACTGTTTTTT
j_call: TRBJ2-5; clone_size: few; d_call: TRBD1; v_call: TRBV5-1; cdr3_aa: CASSSTGGTETQYF; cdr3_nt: TGCGCCAGCAGCTCTACAGGGGGTACTGAGACCCAGTACTTC
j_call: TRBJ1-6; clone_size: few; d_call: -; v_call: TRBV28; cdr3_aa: CASNDNSPLHF; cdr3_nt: TGTGCCAGCAATGATAATTCACCCCTCCACTTT